What follows are 18 T cell receptor beta chains derived from one specimen sequenced in a study of T cells and Merkel cell carcinoma outcomes. TCRdb keeps only in-frame clones here, not all; method: immunoSEQ multiplex PCR. The repertoire holds about 3,000 clones, with almost 96% as singletons. Input material: tumor tissue from Merkel cell carcinoma. These receptors were obtained from a human donor with Merkel cell carcinoma.

The V call is TRBV5-1, the J call TRBJ2-3; 9 bases line up with TRBD2. Germline V gene data show CDR1 as SGHRS and CDR2 as YFSETQ. The CDR3 runs 16 residues. Trimming cost V 4 bases and J 4 bases; bases outside gene matches: 10. Here the CDR3 DNA reads TGCGCCAGCAGCCCGGAGGGGACTAGCAGGGCAGATACGCAGTATTTT. Translating it yields CASSPEGTSRADTQYF.

To note about this clone: This CDR3 is also generated by other DNA sequences in the sample. The rearrangement uses TRBV18 and TRBJ1-1; maybe TRBD1 (5 bases). This CDR3 comprises 13 residues. The germline V gene encodes CDR1 KGHSH and CDR2 LQKENI. The V end lost 4 bases, the J end lost 1 base, and 7 bases lay between the germline ends. The CDR3 nucleotides read TGTGCCAGCTCACGTCAGGGGAACACTGAAGCTTTCTTT. Its translation is CASSRQGNTEAFF.

The chain carries TRBV15 and TRBJ1-5; D uncertain. Germline V gene lookup returns CDR1 LNHNV and CDR2 YYDKDF (reference sequence). V dropped 0 bases and J dropped 1 base, with 7 bases sitting between them. This CDR3 comprises 15 residues. The CDR3 reads CATSREPRSNQPQHF. The CDR3, as DNA: TGTGCCACCAGCAGAGAACCAAGGAGCAATCAGCCCCAGCATTTT.

This chain connects TRBV19 to TRBJ2-1; 15 positions agree with TRBD2. This CDR3 region has 15 residues. CDR1 is LNHDA and CDR2 is SQIVND in the germline V gene (reference sequence). J was trimmed by 9 bases and V by 6 bases; bases with no gene match: 6. In DNA form, the CDR3 reads TGTGCCAGTAGCCTAGGACTAGCGGGAGGGGCTGAGCAGTTCTTC. Residues: CASSLGLAGGAEQFF.

This rearrangement joins TRBV4-3 to TRBJ2-3; D is possibly TRBD2 (7 bases). This CDR3 is 15 amino acids long. V gave up 2 bases and J gave up 5 bases, with 14 bases separating them. Germline V lookup: CDR1 LGHNA, CDR2 YSLEER. The CDR3: CASSQSGEGGDTQYF. CDR3 bases: TGCGCCAGCAGCCAATCAGGGGAGGGTGGAGATACGCAGTATTTT.

The chain couples TRBV6-5 to TRBJ1-2; TRBD1 agrees at 8 bases. With V trimmed by 6 bases and J by 6 bases, 9 bases remained unmatched. Germline lookup yields CDR1 MNHEY and CDR2 SVGAGI. The CDR3 consists of 14 residues. The CDR3 DNA reads TGTGCCAGCAGAGCAGGGGGCGCGGTAAATGGCTACACCTTC. This sequence encodes CASRAGGAVNGYTF.

To note about this clone: Other DNA sequences in the same sample also yield this CDR3. The rearrangement links TRBV27 to TRBJ2-2; D might be TRBD1 or TRBD2, each matching 5 bases. Trimming stripped 3 bases from V and 6 bases from J, with 8 bases between. CDR3 length equals 13 residues. CDR1 is MNHEY, CDR2 SMNVEV, per germline (reference sequence). The DNA for the CDR3 is TGTGCCAGCAGTTTTGGGGGTCCCGGGGAGCTGTTTTTT. Residues: CASSFGGPGELFF.

The chain recombines TRBV6-1 with TRBJ1-5; 8 nucleotides line up with TRBD1. This CDR3 region has 14 residues. Germline V gives CDR1 MNHNS, CDR2 SASEGT. After removal of 5 bases from V and 2 bases from J, the junction contained 2 bases not matched to a gene. DNA of the CDR3: TGTGCCAGCAGTCAGGACAGGGGCAATCAGCCCCAGCATTTT. It translates to CASSQDRGNQPQHF.

V is TRBV5-1 and J is TRBJ2-2; 11 bases match TRBD1. The J segment lost 10 bases and the V segment lost 0 bases, leaving 5 bases of the junction unmatched. CDR1 and CDR2 from the germline V gene are SGHRS and YFSETQ. CDR3 length equals 15 residues. CDR3 DNA: TGCGCCAGCAGCTTGGTAGGACAGGGGGCAGCGGAGCTGTTTTTT. This codes for CASSLVGQGAAELFF.

In nucleotides, the CDR3 is TGTGCCAGCTCACCCGGACGGGGAGATAATTCACCCCTCCACTTT. This gives the protein CASSPGRGDNSPLHF. The chain recombines TRBV18 with TRBJ1-6; D ambiguous. The germline V and J ends were trimmed by 3 bases and 5 bases, with 11 bases remaining between them. Germline V gives CDR1 KGHSH, CDR2 LQKENI. The CDR3 has 15 amino acids.

V usage is TRBV7-9 and J usage is TRBJ1-1, with 7 bases matching TRBD1. The junction had 8 bases not matched to a gene; V was cut back by 5 bases and J by 11 bases. In germline, CDR1 is SEHNR, CDR2 FQNEAQ (reference sequence). This CDR3 contains 12 residues. The CDR3 nucleotides are TGTGCCAGCAGCCTACAGGGGCCGGTGGCTTTCTTT. Amino acids: CASSLQGPVAFF. The variable domain in full, completed from reference TRBV7-9 and TRBJ1-1, reads DTGVSQNPRHKITKRGQNVTFRCDPISEHNRLYWYRQTLGQGPEFLTYFQNEAQLEKSRLLSDRFSAERPKGSFSTLEIQRTEQGDSAMYLCASSLQGPVAFFGQGTRLTVV.

The chain employs TRBV5-4 and TRBJ1-2; TRBD1 is a possible D gene (5 bases). The V end was cut by 6 bases, the J end by 1 base, with 13 bases between. The V gene's germline CDR1 is SGHNT and CDR2 YYREEE (reference sequence). The CDR3 consists of 14 residues. As DNA, the CDR3 is TGTGCCAGCACCCGATCGGACAATAACTATGGCTACACCTTC. It translates to CASTRSDNNYGYTF. Based on the CDR3 plus reference TRBV5-4 and TRBJ1-2, the full variable domain is ETGVTQSPTHLIKTRGQQVTLRCSSQSGHNTVSWYQQALGQGPQFIFQYYREEENGRGNFPPRFSGLQFPNYSSELNVNALELDDSALYLCASTRSDNNYGYTFGSGTRLTVV.

The gene calls are TRBV7-9 and TRBJ1-2; 7 bases match TRBD1. The CDR3 is 13 residues long. Germline V gene lookup returns CDR1 SEHNR and CDR2 FQNEAQ (reference sequence). The V and J ends lost 5 bases and 8 bases, in that order; junction bases with no gene match: 8. The CDR3 is CASSGTGAGGYTF. CDR3 nucleotide sequence: TGTGCCAGCAGCGGTACAGGGGCTGGCGGCTACACCTTC.

CDR3 sequence reads: CASSLAFFGELFF. The CDR3 DNA sequence: TGCGCCAGCAGCTTGGCCTTTTTCGGGGAGCTGTTTTTT. This chain uses TRBV5-1 with TRBJ2-2; no clear D gene. The CDR3 has 13 residues. CDR1 and CDR2 from the germline V gene are SGHRS and YFSETQ. V lost 0 bases to trimming and J lost 7 bases, with 7 bases between them.

The DNA for the CDR3 is TGTGCCAGCATCCCGCCGGGAACCAAAAACATTCAGTACTTC. It yields the protein CASIPPGTKNIQYF. This sequence joins TRBV2 and TRBJ2-4, with D possibly matching TRBD2 (5 bases). Germline V gives CDR1 SNHLY, CDR2 FYNNEI. This CDR3 comprises 14 residues. V lost 7 bases to trimming and J lost 2 bases, with 12 bases between them.

This sequence joins TRBV7-3 and TRBJ2-2; no clear D gene. Trimming took 7 bases from V and 2 from J, leaving 11 bases between them. The germline V gene encodes CDR1 SGHTA and CDR2 FQGTGA. The CDR3 has 14 amino acids. The CDR3 is CASTERPNTGELFF. The CDR3 DNA reads TGTGCCAGCACAGAGCGACCTAACACCGGGGAGCTGTTTTTT.

The rearrangement uses TRBV6-1 and TRBJ1-1, with D maybe TRBD1 (6 bases). Per the germline V gene, CDR1 is MNHNS and CDR2 is SASEGT. V shed 6 bases and J shed 1 base, with 12 bases lying between them. The length of the CDR3 is 14 residues. DNA for the CDR3: TGTGCCAGCAGCTCAGGGGCAGGGAACACTGAAGCTTTCTTT. Protein: CASSSGAGNTEAFF.

The gene calls are TRBV29-1 and TRBJ1-1; D gene uncertain. With 6 bases removed from V and 4 bases from J, the gap between germline ends came to 15 bases. The CDR3 is 13 residues long. In germline, CDR1 is SQVTM, CDR2 ANQGSEA. DNA of the CDR3: TGCAGCGTGGCCGCACGGGCGGGCACTGAAGCTTTCTTT. Residues: CSVAARAGTEAFF.